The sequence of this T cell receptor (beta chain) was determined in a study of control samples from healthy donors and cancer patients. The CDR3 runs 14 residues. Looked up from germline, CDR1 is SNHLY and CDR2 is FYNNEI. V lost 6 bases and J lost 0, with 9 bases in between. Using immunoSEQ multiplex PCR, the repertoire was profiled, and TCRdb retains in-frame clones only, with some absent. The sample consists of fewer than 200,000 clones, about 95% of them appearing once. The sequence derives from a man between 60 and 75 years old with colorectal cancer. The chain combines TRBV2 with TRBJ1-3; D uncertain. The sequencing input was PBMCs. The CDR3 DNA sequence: TGTGCCAGCAGATCGACGGACTCTGGAAACACCATATATTTT. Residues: CASRSTDSGNTIYF.